Sequencing of this TCR beta chain was carried out in a study of T cell responses to AZD1222 COVID-19 vaccine (dated by TCRdb to about 2021). In terms of the full investigation: AZD1222 recipients with second doses at about 4 weeks or about 12 weeks were pooled, because spike-specific TCR depth and breadth did not differ between schedules. TCR sequencing covered 233 trial participants: about 210 given two doses of AZD1222 and about 26 given two doses of MenACWY control vaccine. Enrollment into the trials was organized by age into subgroups of 18-55, 56-69 and 70-plus years, and those subgroups contained approximately 150, 30 and 60 TCR-sequenced participants, respectively. Study-wide findings and limitations: Reportedly, close to half of the unique spike-specific TCRs recognized epitopes lying outside the regions that are mutated in the B.1.351 and B.1.1.7 variants. CD4 TCRs associated with the vaccine covered the entire spike protein, and the dominant responses were in regions 160-218 and 743-854. In the small 56-69-year group, the increase in depth fell short of significance, most likely because of low power. Because no day 14 peak-response samples were available, the repertoires could be characterized only after the peak T cell response. A significant rise in spike-specific TCR breadth and depth was observed after two AZD1222 doses relative to day 0 and relative to MenACWY recipients. Most participants were white British and females outnumbered males, and the authors suggested that clonal diversity may have been underestimated. Only five to seven AZD1222 recipients were SARS-CoV-2 seropositive at baseline, limiting conclusions about previously exposed vaccinees.

About this clone: Its recognized antigen is unknown. The input lacks base qualities; no much larger clone sits a single base away.

The CDR3 regions of human TCRbeta chains were analyzed by immunosequencing. Under the source paper's analysis protocol: TCRs in the repertoires were compared against a reference library of SARS-CoV-2-specific TCRs that had been generated with the MIRA antigen-specificity platform. Breadth was defined as the fraction of unique TCRs that were SARS-CoV-2-associated. Depth was defined as the fraction of total T cells that were SARS-CoV-2-associated. Each spike-specific TCR was assigned to its reactive spike region and to a CD4 or CD8 class using the MIRA data. Log10-transformed breadth and depth values were compared by one-way ANOVA with Sidak's multiple comparisons tests. TCRdb holds this immuneACCESS table with in-frame rearrangements only. Some clones are missing; in checked studies, unresolved V genes explain under half, and the rest has no known cause. V, J and clone size reflect that table, while D and trimming were determined from the DNA. The sample table records about 150,000 clones; approximately 90% of these occur just once. The ten largest clonotypes hold 1.5% to 2% of the sample.

The time point label, read with the paper, signifies: baseline before first vaccination. Vaccinee samples came from UK trials COV001 and COV002, including a single-blind randomized controlled phase 2/3 trial of AZD1222 (ChAdOx1 nCoV-19) in healthy adults. Trial participant PBMC samples were collected at day 0 and day 28 after the second dose for TCRbeta chain sequencing. The sequence derives from an adult in good health. Here the sequenced sample was peripheral blood, taken on day 0 of AZD1222 vaccination.

Here is the DNA: TGTGCCAGCAGTTTAGCCCAGGGGGAGACCCAGTACTTC. This gives the protein CASSLAQGETQYF. The chain uses TRBV12-3 or TRBV12-4 and TRBJ2-5; perhaps TRBD1 is the D gene, with 6 bases matching. V was cut back by 0 bases and J by 5 bases, leaving a gap of 7 bases between them. CDR3 length: 13 amino acids, cysteine to phenylalanine. The CDR3 DNA has 39 bases and is translated from base 1.